This T cell receptor (beta chain) originates from a study of shared clonotypes between healthy human individuals. On the study more broadly: CD8 memory received one plate per donor, CD8 naive two, CD4 memory three and CD4 naive three.

Study-wide results and caveats: The sampled material consisted only of blood, and tissue repertoires are likely to differ. Among the subsets, naive ones generally showed larger estimated richness than memory ones.

Using immunoSEQ multiplex PCR, the repertoire was profiled, and TCRdb retains in-frame clones only, with some absent. The top ten hold 0.85% to 1.2% of the sample, which has millions of clones, about 94% seen once. As regards this clone: Its matching antigen is unknown.

Naive CD8 cells lacked CD45RO, underwent positive selection for CCR7 and left out terminally differentiated effector memory CD45RA+ cells. The V end was cut by 8 bases, the J end by 4 bases, with 8 bases between. This CDR3 region has 11 residues. Germline CDR1 MGHDK, CDR2 SYGVNS. The chain links TRBV25-1 to TRBJ1-1; D gene uncertain. Material: naive CD8+ T cells sorted from blood. The clonotype was recovered from a man between 18 and 29 years old in good health. CDR3 sequence reads: CASRVITEAFF. CDR3 bases: TGTGCCAGCCGGGTCATCACTGAAGCTTTCTTT. The full variable domain, rest sourced from reference TRBV25-1 and TRBJ1-1, is EADIYQTPRYLVIGTGKKITLECSQTMGHDKMYWYQQDPGMELHLIHYSYGVNSTEKGDLSSESTVSRIRTEHFPLTLESARPSHTSQYLCASRVITEAFFGQGTRLTVV.